This T cell receptor beta chain was sequenced in a study of T-cell memory formation after mild COVID-19. The overall study: Largely, the TCR clusters proved donor specific. The study, taken as a whole, reports: Of the contracting clones, CD4+ ones lay mainly in CM and EM, and CD8+ ones in EMRA. Within pre-infection memory, some responding clones were found, suggesting cross-reactive memory joined.

TCRdb independently ran MiXCR on the 5' RACE reads; one entry per CDR3 protein. The repertoire holds about 320,000 distinct CDR3 sequences, with more than 13% as singletons. About this clonotype itself: Antigen: not known.

Trimming took 7 bases from V and 7 from J, leaving 16 bases between them. The CDR3 totals 13 residues. The germline gives CDR1 SGHTA, CDR2 FQGNSA. The source material was PBMCs or a T cell subset sorted from them (not recorded which). The V and J genes are TRBV7-2 and TRBJ2-5; D possibly corresponds to TRBD2 (6 bases). The receptor was derived from a man aged 18 to 30 who had mild COVID-19 (a few samples of this study predate the infection). Cell type and time point are not known. For the CDR3, the DNA is TGTGCCAGCAAGCCACCGGGTAGCGGGACCCAGTACTTC. It yields the protein CASKPPGSGTQYF.